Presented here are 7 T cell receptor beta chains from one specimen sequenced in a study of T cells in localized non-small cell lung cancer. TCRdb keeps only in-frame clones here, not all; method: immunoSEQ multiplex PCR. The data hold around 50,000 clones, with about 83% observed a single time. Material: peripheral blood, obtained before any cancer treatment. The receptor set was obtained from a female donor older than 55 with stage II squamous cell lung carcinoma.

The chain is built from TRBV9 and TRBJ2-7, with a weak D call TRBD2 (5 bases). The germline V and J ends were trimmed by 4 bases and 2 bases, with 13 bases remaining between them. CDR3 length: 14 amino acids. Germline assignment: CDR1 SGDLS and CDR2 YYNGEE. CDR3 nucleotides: TGTGCCAGCAGCATTACGGGGTCAGCCTACGAGCAGTACTTC. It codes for CASSITGSAYEQYF. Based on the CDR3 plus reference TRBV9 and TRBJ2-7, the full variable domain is DSGVTQTPKHLITATGQRVTLRCSPRSGDLSVYWYQQSLDQGLQFLIQYYNGEERAKGNILERFSAQQFPDLHSELNLSSLELGDSALYFCASSITGSAYEQYFGPGTRLTVT.

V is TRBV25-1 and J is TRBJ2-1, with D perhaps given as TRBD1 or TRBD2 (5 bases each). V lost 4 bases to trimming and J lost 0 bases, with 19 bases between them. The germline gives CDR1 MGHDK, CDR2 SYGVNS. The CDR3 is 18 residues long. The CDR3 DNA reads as TGTGCCAGCAGTGCGGCACCAGAATCGGGGCTCTCCTACAATGAGCAGTTCTTC. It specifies CASSAAPESGLSYNEQFF. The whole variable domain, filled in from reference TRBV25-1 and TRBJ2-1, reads EADIYQTPRYLVIGTGKKITLECSQTMGHDKMYWYQQDPGMELHLIHYSYGVNSTEKGDLSSESTVSRIRTEHFPLTLESARPSHTSQYLCASSAAPESGLSYNEQFFGPGTRLTVL.

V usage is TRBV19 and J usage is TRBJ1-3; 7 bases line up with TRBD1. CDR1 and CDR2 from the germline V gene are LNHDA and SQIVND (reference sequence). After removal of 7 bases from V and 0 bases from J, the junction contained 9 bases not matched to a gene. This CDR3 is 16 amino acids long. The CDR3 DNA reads TGTGCCAGTACCGTTGGACAGGTCGACTCTGGAAACACCATATATTTT. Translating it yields CASTVGQVDSGNTIYF.

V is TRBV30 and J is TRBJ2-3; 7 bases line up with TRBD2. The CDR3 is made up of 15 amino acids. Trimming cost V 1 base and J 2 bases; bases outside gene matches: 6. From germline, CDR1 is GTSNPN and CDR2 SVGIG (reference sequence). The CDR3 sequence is CAWSGERGNTDTQYF. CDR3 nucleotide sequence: TGTGCCTGGAGTGGCGAGCGGGGAAACACAGATACGCAGTATTTT.

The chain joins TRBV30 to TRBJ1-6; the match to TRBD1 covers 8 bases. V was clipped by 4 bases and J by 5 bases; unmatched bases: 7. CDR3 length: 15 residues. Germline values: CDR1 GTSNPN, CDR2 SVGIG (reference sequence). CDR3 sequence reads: CAWNTGGMNNSPLHF. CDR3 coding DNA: TGTGCCTGGAATACAGGGGGAATGAATAATTCACCCCTCCACTTT.

The CDR3 spells CASSEPSGGLSLQVFDTQYF. The CDR3 DNA reads TGTGCCAGCAGTGAGCCTAGCGGGGGGCTATCCCTCCAAGTCTTCGATACGCAGTATTTT. The chain uses TRBV2 and TRBJ2-3; 11 positions agree with TRBD2. The CDR3 totals 20 residues. Trimming cost V 3 bases and J 6 bases; bases outside gene matches: 20. From germline, CDR1 is SNHLY and CDR2 FYNNEI.

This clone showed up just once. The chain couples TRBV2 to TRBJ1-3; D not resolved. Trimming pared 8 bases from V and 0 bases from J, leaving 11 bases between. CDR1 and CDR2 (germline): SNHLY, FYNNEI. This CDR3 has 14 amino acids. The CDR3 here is CASEGSSSGNTIYF. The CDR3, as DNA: TGTGCCAGCGAAGGGAGCAGCTCTGGAAACACCATATATTTT.